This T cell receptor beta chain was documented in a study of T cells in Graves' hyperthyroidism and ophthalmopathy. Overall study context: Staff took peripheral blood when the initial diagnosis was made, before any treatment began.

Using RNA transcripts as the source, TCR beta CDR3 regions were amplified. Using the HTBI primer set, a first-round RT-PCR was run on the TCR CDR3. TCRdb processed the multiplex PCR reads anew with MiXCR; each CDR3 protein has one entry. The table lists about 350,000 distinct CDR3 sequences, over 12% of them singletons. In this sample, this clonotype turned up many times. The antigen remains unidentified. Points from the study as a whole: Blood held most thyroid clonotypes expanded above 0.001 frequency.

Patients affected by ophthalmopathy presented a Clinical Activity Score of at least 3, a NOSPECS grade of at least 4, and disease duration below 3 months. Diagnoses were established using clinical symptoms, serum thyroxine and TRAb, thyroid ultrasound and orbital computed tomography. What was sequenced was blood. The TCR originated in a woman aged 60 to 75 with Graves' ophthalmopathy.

CDR3 sequence reads: CASSFLFSGITDTQYF. DNA for the CDR3: TGTGCCAGCAGCTTCCTATTTAGCGGGATCACAGATACGCAGTATTTT. The chain couples TRBV7-9 to TRBJ2-3; TRBD2 matches at 8 bases. The germline V gene encodes CDR1 SEHNR and CDR2 FQNEAQ (reference sequence). This CDR3 comprises 16 residues. Trimming took 3 bases from V and 2 from J; bases not matched to a gene: 7.